This TCR beta chain emerged from a study of blood T cell repertoires in COVID-19. Whole-study context: Sources were T cells, B-cell-depleted T cells, or PBMCs; the material itself was cDNA or gDNA.

The germline gives CDR1 MNHEY, CDR2 SVGEGT. V shed 4 bases and J 1 base; nucleotides not matched to a gene: 11. This CDR3 region has 17 residues. Original analysis: Counts of nucleated cells, estimated from reference gene primer amplification, were obtained. Produced via immunoSEQ multiplex PCR; TCRdb's table is partial and in-frame only. V, J and clone size derive from that table, while D and trimming were established from the DNA sequence. The profile shows 65,000 to 85,000 clones, about 90% of them singletons. The sequenced sample was peripheral blood. The TCR comes from a man aged 50-59 years with active COVID-19. The rearrangement links TRBV6-2 or TRBV6-3 to TRBJ2-3; 7 nucleotides align to TRBD2. This CDR3 reads CASSWGSGFQGTDTQYF. DNA for the CDR3: TGTGCCAGCAGTTGGGGTAGCGGGTTTCAAGGCACAGATACGCAGTATTTT.